The present T cell receptor (beta chain) was sequenced within a study of blood T cell repertoires in COVID-19. Overall study: COVID-19 samples, acute and convalescent, were from the United States, Italy and Spain.

CDR1 is SGHAT and CDR2 is FQNNGV in the germline V gene. Between the trimmed V and J ends, which lost 4 bases and 2 bases, there was a span of 23 bases. CDR3 length: 18 residues. Repertoires were generated with immunoSEQ multiplex PCR, while TCRdb's copy carries only in-frame clones and drops some. This repertoire shows around 190,000 clones, around nine tenths found once; its top ten account for 15% to 20%. The specimen sequenced was peripheral blood. This receptor was identified in a man aged 45-60 years with COVID-19, enrolled during active disease. The chain uses TRBV11-2 and TRBJ1-2; D gene unclear. The CDR3 region is CASSSLRQSLGKNYGYTF. The CDR3 DNA sequence: TGTGCCAGCAGCTCCCTACGTCAGTCCCTCGGGAAAAACTATGGCTACACCTTC. Full variable domain (missing parts from reference TRBV11-2 and TRBJ1-2): EAGVAQSPRYKIIEKRQSVAFWCNPISGHATLYWYQQILGQGPKLLIQFQNNGVVDDSQLPKDRFSAERLKGVDSTLKIQPAKLEDSAVYLCASSSLRQSLGKNYGYTFGSGTRLTVV.